One and the same sample provided the 29 T cell receptor beta chains below, sequenced in a study of blood T cell repertoires in COVID-19. Assay: immunoSEQ multiplex PCR; the TCRdb copy retains only in-frame clones and omits some. The table includes over 300,000 clones, about 82% detected once. The sample taken for sequencing was peripheral blood. Receptors originate from a woman between 50 and 59 years old with acute or convalescent COVID-19.

The chain uses TRBV4-3 and TRBJ2-3; the match to TRBD2 covers 8 bases. The ends lost 2 bases at V and 4 bases at J; junction bases unmatched: 14. The CDR3 runs 18 residues. Germline V CDR1 and CDR2: LGHNA, YSLEER. The CDR3 region is CASSQIYSGGAGSDTQYF. CDR3 nucleotide sequence: TGCGCCAGCAGCCAAATATATTCGGGGGGGGCAGGGTCAGATACGCAGTATTTT.

Only one count was recorded for this clone. The chain couples TRBV11-2 to TRBJ2-7; D might be TRBD2 (7 bases). The CDR3 sequence is 16 residues long. V was trimmed by 0 bases and J by 5 bases, leaving 17 bases between them. Germline V gene sequence: CDR1 SGHAT, CDR2 FQNNGV. As DNA, the CDR3 is TGTGCCAGCAGCTTAGATTCAGGGCAGGGGAGGGACGAGCAGTACTTC. Its translation: CASSLDSGQGRDEQYF.

The CDR3 loop reads CASSSTIRGRLAGAYEQYF. Written as DNA, the CDR3 is TGTGCCAGCAGCTCCACGATTAGGGGTAGACTAGCGGGGGCCTACGAGCAGTACTTC. The gene calls are TRBV13 and TRBJ2-7, with 12 bases identical to TRBD2. Unmatched junction bases numbered 15, after V lost 4 bases and J lost 2 bases. The CDR3 consists of 19 residues. Germline V gives CDR1 PRHDT, CDR2 FYEKMQ (reference sequence).

This chain uses TRBV7-3 with TRBJ2-5; D is possibly TRBD2 (6 bases). The CDR3 length is 15 residues. Germline V gene lookup returns CDR1 SGHTA and CDR2 FQGTGA. V lost 3 bases and J 5 bases, leaving 16 bases between the germline ends. The DNA for the CDR3 is TGTGCCAGCAGCTTTGGAGGGCGACCGGGGGAGACCCAGTACTTC. This encodes CASSFGGRPGETQYF. Full variable domain (rest looked up from reference TRBV7-3 and TRBJ2-5): GAGVSQTPSNKVTEKGKYVELRCDPISGHTALYWYRQSLGQGPEFLIYFQGTGAADDSGLPNDRFFAVRPEGSVSTLKIQRTERGDSAVYLCASSFGGRPGETQYFGPGTRLLVL.

The chain combines TRBV28 with TRBJ2-7, with D possibly being TRBD2 (5 bases). CDR1 and CDR2 from the germline V gene are MDHEN and SYDVKM. The V and J ends lost 3 bases and 2 bases respectively, with 14 bases between them. This CDR3 is built from 15 residues. The CDR3 sequence: CASSLIFQRTYEQYF. The CDR3 bases are TGTGCCAGCAGTTTGATTTTCCAGCGGACCTACGAGCAGTACTTC.

This clone was found many times. Other DNA sequences in the sample encode the same CDR3. The V and J genes are TRBV9 and TRBJ1-2; the D gene is possibly TRBD1 (5 bases). Trimming left V 0 bases short and J 3 bases short, with 6 bases between. The CDR3 has 13 amino acids. Per the germline V gene, CDR1 is SGDLS and CDR2 is YYNGEE. CDR3 sequence: CASSVGGDYGYTF. In DNA form, the CDR3 reads TGTGCCAGCAGCGTAGGGGGGGACTATGGCTACACCTTC.

This sequence joins TRBV29-1 and TRBJ2-6; D is possibly TRBD1 (6 bases). The CDR3 covers 13 residues. Looked up from germline, CDR1 is SQVTM and CDR2 is ANQGSEA. V was trimmed by 7 bases and J by 0 bases, leaving 7 bases between them. The CDR3 loop reads CSGTVSGANVLTF. CDR3 DNA: TGCAGCGGGACAGTCTCTGGGGCCAACGTCCTGACTTTC.

CDR3 loop: CASSPAGTNNEQYF. CDR3 nucleotide sequence: TGTGCCAGCAGCCCAGCCGGGACAAATAACGAGCAGTACTTC. The V gene is TRBV7-2, the J gene TRBJ2-7, with a weak D call TRBD1 (6 bases). CDR3 length: 14 amino acids. Per germline, CDR1 SGHTA and CDR2 FQGNSA. V was cut by 5 bases and J by 5 bases, with 16 bases left in between.

The rearrangement links TRBV4-1 to TRBJ2-1, with 11 bases fitting TRBD2. Per the germline V gene, CDR1 is MGHRA and CDR2 is YSYEKL. Trimming took 0 bases from V and 9 from J; bases not matched to a gene: 7. The CDR3 extends over 16 amino acids. In DNA, the CDR3 is TGCGCCAGCAGCCAAGATCCTAGCGGGAGGTCTGGTGAGCAGTTCTTC. Translating gives CASSQDPSGRSGEQFF.

This clone was counted only a few times. The J gene is TRBJ2-2, the V gene TRBV11-2; a weak D match, TRBD1 (5 bases). Germline V gene data show CDR1 as SGHAT and CDR2 as FQNNGV. V lost 2 bases to trimming and J lost 4 bases, with 14 bases between them. This CDR3 comprises 16 residues. The CDR3 loop reads CASSLTGRASTGELFF. The CDR3 DNA reads TGTGCCAGCAGCTTAACAGGCAGGGCGAGCACCGGGGAGCTGTTTTTT.

This clone was detected only once. The chain is built from TRBV4-3 and TRBJ1-1; D uncertain. This CDR3 is 15 amino acids long. Germline loops: CDR1 LGHNA, CDR2 YSLEER. Trimming shortened V by 0 bases and J by 3 bases, and 11 bases separated the two germline ends. DNA of the CDR3: TGCGCCAGCAGCCAAGATATGGCAGGTTACACTGAAGCTTTCTTT. It yields the protein CASSQDMAGYTEAFF.

The V gene is TRBV3-1 (or the pseudogene TRBV3-2), the J gene TRBJ2-7, with TRBD1 matching 7 bases. This CDR3 comprises 14 residues. Germline V lookup: CDR1 LGHDT, CDR2 YNNKEL (reference sequence). Trimming took 4 bases from V and 2 from J; bases not matched to a gene: 5. The CDR3 reads CASSLAGTAYEQYF. The CDR3 DNA is TGTGCCAGCAGCCTCGCCGGGACAGCCTACGAGCAGTACTTC.

The gene calls are TRBV2 and TRBJ1-1; possibly TRBD1 for D (5 bases). CDR1 is SNHLY, CDR2 FYNNEI, per germline. The CDR3 spans 13 residues. V was pared by 9 bases and J by 2 bases, with 13 bases between. The CDR3 here is CASTEQVNTEAFF. CDR3 sequence (DNA): TGTGCCAGTACCGAACAGGTTAACACTGAAGCTTTCTTT. Based on the CDR3 plus reference TRBV2 and TRBJ1-1, the full variable domain is EPEVTQTPSHQVTQMGQEVILRCVPISNHLYFYWYRQILGQKVEFLVSFYNNEISEKSEIFDDQFSVERPDGSNFTLKIRSTKLEDSAMYFCASTEQVNTEAFFGQGTRLTVV.

This clone was observed a single time. J is TRBJ1-4 and V is TRBV19, with D perhaps matching TRBD1 (5 bases). Germline V gene lookup returns CDR1 LNHDA and CDR2 SQIVND (reference sequence). The CDR3 extends over 14 amino acids. Between the trimmed V and J ends, which lost 10 bases and 8 bases, there was a span of 20 bases. CDR3 nucleotide sequence: TGTGCCACCCGATGGACGGGAGGGGAAGAAAAACTGTTTTTT. Translated: CATRWTGGEEKLFF.

This clone was counted once. The CDR3 region is CASSQPPHRNQPQHF. The DNA for the CDR3 is TGTGCCAGCTCGCAACCACCCCATCGGAATCAGCCCCAGCATTTT. The genes are TRBV18 and TRBJ1-5; no definite D call. CDR3 size: 15 residues. Germline CDR1 and CDR2: KGHSH and LQKENI. Trimming took 6 bases from V and 4 from J, leaving 16 bases between them.

The chain joins TRBV6-4 to TRBJ2-1, with TRBD2 identical over 11 bases. Germline V CDR1 and CDR2: MRHNA, SNTAGT. The CDR3 extends over 15 amino acids. The V and J ends lost 5 bases and 4 bases, in that order; junction bases with no gene match: 4. CDR3 in amino acids: CASSPASGGYNEQFF. In DNA, the CDR3 is TGTGCCAGCAGTCCGGCTAGCGGGGGGTACAATGAGCAGTTCTTC.

V is TRBV27 and J is TRBJ2-3; TRBD2 is a possible D gene (7 bases). Trimming removed 10 bases at V and 5 bases at J, with 16 bases between. CDR1 and CDR2 (germline): MNHEY, SMNVEV (reference sequence). The CDR3 has 13 residues. The CDR3 DNA reads TGTGCCACCTCTCGGGGGGCGGGAGATACGCAGTATTTT. This encodes CATSRGAGDTQYF.

This chain joins TRBV7-8 and TRBJ2-1, with TRBD2 identical over 7 bases. The CDR3 spans 14 residues. Germline V gene lookup returns CDR1 SGHVS and CDR2 FQNEAQ. The trim removed 7 bases at V and 5 bases at J, leaving 8 bases unmatched. CDR3 protein: CASTVLAGHNEQFF. CDR3 nucleotide sequence: TGTGCCAGCACTGTCTTAGCGGGTCACAATGAGCAGTTCTTC.

In this sample, this clone turned up a few times. The chain carries TRBV7-9 and TRBJ2-3; D is undetermined. The germline V gene encodes CDR1 SEHNR and CDR2 FQNEAQ (reference sequence). The CDR3 has 16 residues. V lost 1 base and J lost 1, with 12 bases in between. In nucleotides, the CDR3 is TGTGCCAGCAGCTTAGGGTTAGACACACGCACAGATACGCAGTATTTT. Amino acid sequence: CASSLGLDTRTDTQYF.

This rearrangement joins TRBV5-1 to TRBJ1-6; TRBD1 matches at 7 bases. CDR3 length equals 15 residues. Trimming cost V 2 bases and J 7 bases; bases outside gene matches: 6. Looked up from germline, CDR1 is SGHRS and CDR2 is YFSETQ. The chain's CDR3 is CASSFYGTENSPLHF. The CDR3, as DNA: TGCGCCAGCAGCTTCTACGGGACAGAAAATTCACCCCTCCACTTT. Complete variable domain (other parts from reference TRBV5-1 and TRBJ1-6): KAGVTQTPRYLIKTRGQQVTLSCSPISGHRSVSWYQQTPGQGLQFLFEYFSETQRNKGNFPGRFSGRQFSNSRSEMNVSTLELGDSALYLCASSFYGTENSPLHFGNGTRLTVT.

The chain is built from TRBV24-1 and TRBJ1-5; D gene ambiguous. The V gene lost 10 bases and the J gene lost 2 bases, with 11 bases spanning the gap. CDR1 and CDR2 (germline): KGHDR, SFDVKD. This CDR3 is 13 amino acids long. The CDR3 region has the DNA TGTGCCACTCAACGGGATGGCAATCAGCCCCAGCATTTT. Translation gives CATQRDGNQPQHF.

The rearrangement uses TRBV4-3 and TRBJ2-1; a possible D gene is TRBD1 (6 bases). The CDR3 totals 14 residues. V was trimmed by 6 bases and J by 4 bases, leaving 13 bases between them. CDR1 and CDR2 (germline): LGHNA, YSLEER. This chain's CDR3 is CASSHLGQYNEQFF. DNA for the CDR3: TGCGCCAGCAGTCACCTAGGACAGTACAATGAGCAGTTCTTC.

This clone came up once. The chain employs TRBV7-8 and TRBJ2-2, with D uncertain. V lost 0 bases and J lost 2, with 13 bases in between. Germline CDR1 SGHVS, CDR2 FQNEAQ. The CDR3 has 17 amino acids. The CDR3 DNA sequence: TGTGCCAGCAGCTTAGCGTACCGTCAGGATAACACCGGGGAGCTGTTTTTT. As protein: CASSLAYRQDNTGELFF.

This chain uses TRBV7-6 with TRBJ2-1; 7 positions match TRBD2. CDR1 is SGHVS and CDR2 is FNYEAQ in the germline V gene. After removal of 5 bases from V and 0 bases from J, the junction contained 10 bases not matched to a gene. This CDR3 contains 17 residues. CDR3: CASSQIAGPPSYNEQFF. Written as DNA, the CDR3 is TGTGCCAGCAGCCAAATAGCGGGTCCCCCCTCCTACAATGAGCAGTTCTTC.

The V and J genes are TRBV2 and TRBJ2-5; D ambiguous. Germline V gene data show CDR1 as SNHLY and CDR2 as FYNNEI. CDR3 length: 13 residues. V was trimmed by 1 base and J by 2 bases, leaving 5 bases between them. The CDR3 sequence is CASSEDKQETQYF. The DNA of the CDR3 is TGTGCCAGCAGTGAAGACAAGCAAGAGACCCAGTACTTC.

This clone was counted between two and nine times. The V gene is TRBV7-2, the J gene TRBJ1-1; D is unresolved. Germline V lookup: CDR1 SGHTA, CDR2 FQGNSA. The CDR3 is made up of 15 amino acids. V gave up 5 bases and J gave up 4 bases, with 17 bases separating them. The CDR3 DNA is TGTGCCAGCAGCCCATTTAGGAGGGAACTCACTGAAGCTTTCTTT. It codes for CASSPFRRELTEAFF. The full variable domain, in which reference TRBV7-2 and TRBJ1-1 provide the parts outside the CDR3, is GAGVSQSPSNKVTEKGKDVELRCDPISGHTALYWYRQSLGQGLEFLIYFQGNSAPDKSGLPSDRFSAERTGGSVSTLTIQRTQQEDSAVYLCASSPFRRELTEAFFGQGTRLTVV.

The V call is TRBV27, the J call TRBJ2-3; 7 bases match TRBD1. Per germline, CDR1 MNHEY and CDR2 SMNVEV (reference sequence). There are 13 residues in the CDR3. V was pared by 5 bases and J by 9 bases, with 8 bases of the junction left unmatched. The CDR3 loop reads CASSPRQGATQYF. DNA of the CDR3: TGTGCCAGCAGTCCCAGACAGGGAGCAACGCAGTATTTT.

The chain's CDR3 is CASSWSGGNNEQFF. The CDR3 nucleotides read TGTGCCAGCAGCTGGTCGGGAGGCAACAATGAGCAGTTCTTC. The V and J genes are TRBV7-3 and TRBJ2-1, with TRBD2 matching over 7 bases. This CDR3 is built from 14 residues. Germline V gene sequence: CDR1 SGHTA, CDR2 FQGTGA. The ends lost 4 bases at V and 5 bases at J; junction bases unmatched: 5. Full variable domain (rest looked up from reference TRBV7-3 and TRBJ2-1): GAGVSQTPSNKVTEKGKYVELRCDPISGHTALYWYRQSLGQGPEFLIYFQGTGAADDSGLPNDRFFAVRPEGSVSTLKIQRTERGDSAVYLCASSWSGGNNEQFFGPGTRLTVL.

This clone showed up just once. The rearrangement joins TRBV5-5 to TRBJ2-6; possibly TRBD1 for D (6 bases). The CDR3 length is 16 residues. V was trimmed by 4 bases and J by 1 base, leaving 12 bases between them. Germline-derived CDR1 and CDR2 are SGHKS and YYEKEE (reference sequence). The CDR3 is CASSQTGTSGANVLTF. The CDR3 coding sequence is TGTGCCAGCAGCCAAACCGGGACATCTGGGGCCAACGTCCTGACTTTC.